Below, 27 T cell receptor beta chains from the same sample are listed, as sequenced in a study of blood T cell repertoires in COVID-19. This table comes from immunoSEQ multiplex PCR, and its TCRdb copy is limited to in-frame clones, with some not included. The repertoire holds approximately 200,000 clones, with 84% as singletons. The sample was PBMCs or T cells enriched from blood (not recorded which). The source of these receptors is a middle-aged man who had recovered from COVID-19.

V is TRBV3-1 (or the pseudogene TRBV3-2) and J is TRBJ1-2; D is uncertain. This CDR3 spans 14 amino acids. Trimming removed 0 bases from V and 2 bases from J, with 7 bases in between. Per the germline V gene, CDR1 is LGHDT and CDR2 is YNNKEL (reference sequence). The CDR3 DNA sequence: TGTGCCAGCAGCCAAGAGGGCAGAAACTATGGCTACACCTTC. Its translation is CASSQEGRNYGYTF.

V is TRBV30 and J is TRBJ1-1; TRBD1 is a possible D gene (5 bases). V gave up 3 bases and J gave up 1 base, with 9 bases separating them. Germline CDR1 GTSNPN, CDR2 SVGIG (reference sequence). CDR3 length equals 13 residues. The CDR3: CAWSPGWNTEAFF. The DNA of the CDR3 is TGTGCCTGGAGCCCAGGGTGGAACACTGAAGCTTTCTTT.

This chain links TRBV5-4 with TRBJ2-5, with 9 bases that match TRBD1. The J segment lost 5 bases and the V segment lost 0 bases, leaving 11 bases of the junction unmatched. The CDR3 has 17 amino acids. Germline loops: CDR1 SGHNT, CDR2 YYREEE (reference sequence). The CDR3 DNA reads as TGTGCCAGCAGCTTGGTGCAGTGGGACAGGGCCGTGGAGACCCAGTACTTC. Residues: CASSLVQWDRAVETQYF.

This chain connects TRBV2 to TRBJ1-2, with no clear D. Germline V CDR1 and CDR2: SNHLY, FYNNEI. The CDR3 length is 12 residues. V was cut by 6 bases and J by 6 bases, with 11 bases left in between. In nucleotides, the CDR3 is TGTGCCAGCAGATCAGGTTATGATGGCTACACCTTC. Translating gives CASRSGYDGYTF.

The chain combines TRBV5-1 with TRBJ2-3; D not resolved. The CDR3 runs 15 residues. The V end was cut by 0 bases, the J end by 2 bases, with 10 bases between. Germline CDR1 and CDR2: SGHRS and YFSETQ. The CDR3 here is CASSLERATTDTQYF. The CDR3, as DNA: TGCGCCAGCAGCTTGGAGCGCGCGACCACAGATACGCAGTATTTT. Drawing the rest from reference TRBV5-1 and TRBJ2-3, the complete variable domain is KAGVTQTPRYLIKTRGQQVTLSCSPISGHRSVSWYQQTPGQGLQFLFEYFSETQRNKGNFPGRFSGRQFSNSRSEMNVSTLELGDSALYLCASSLERATTDTQYFGPGTRLTVL.

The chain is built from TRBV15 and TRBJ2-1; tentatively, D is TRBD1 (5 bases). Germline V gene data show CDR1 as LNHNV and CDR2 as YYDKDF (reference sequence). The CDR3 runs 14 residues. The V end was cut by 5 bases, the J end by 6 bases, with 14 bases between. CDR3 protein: CATSGAGTGNEQFF. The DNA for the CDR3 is TGTGCCACCAGCGGGGCTGGAACTGGCAATGAGCAGTTCTTC.

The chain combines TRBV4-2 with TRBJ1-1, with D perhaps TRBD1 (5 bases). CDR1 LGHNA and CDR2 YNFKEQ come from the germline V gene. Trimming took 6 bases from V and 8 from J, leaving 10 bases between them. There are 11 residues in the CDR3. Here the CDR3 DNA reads TGTGCCAGCAGAATACAGGACGAAGCTTTCTTT. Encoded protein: CASRIQDEAFF.

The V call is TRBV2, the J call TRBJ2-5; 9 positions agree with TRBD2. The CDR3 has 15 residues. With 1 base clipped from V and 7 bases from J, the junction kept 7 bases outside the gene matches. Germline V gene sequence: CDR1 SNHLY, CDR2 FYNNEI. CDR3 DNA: TGTGCCAGCAGTGAAGGTTCTAGCGGGGCTAGGACCCAGTACTTC. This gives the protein CASSEGSSGARTQYF.

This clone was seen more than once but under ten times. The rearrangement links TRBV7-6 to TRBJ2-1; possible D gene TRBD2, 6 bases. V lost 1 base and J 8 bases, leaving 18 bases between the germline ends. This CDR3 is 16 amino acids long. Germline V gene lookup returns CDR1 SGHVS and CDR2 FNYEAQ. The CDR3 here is CASSLVEGGPFDEQFF. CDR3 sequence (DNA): TGTGCCAGCAGCTTAGTAGAGGGAGGACCGTTCGATGAGCAGTTCTTC.

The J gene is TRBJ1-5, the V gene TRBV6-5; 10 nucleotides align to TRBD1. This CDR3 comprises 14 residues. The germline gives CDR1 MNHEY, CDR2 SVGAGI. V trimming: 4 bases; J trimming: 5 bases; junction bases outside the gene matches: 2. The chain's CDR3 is CASSSGQGYQPQHF. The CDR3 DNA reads TGTGCCAGCAGTTCGGGACAGGGGTATCAGCCCCAGCATTTT.

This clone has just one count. The CDR3 coding sequence is TGTGCCAGTTACCTTTTAGTGAACACTGAAGCTTTCTTT. Amino acids: CASYLLVNTEAFF. V and J are TRBV18 and TRBJ1-1, with no clear D. Between the trimmed V and J ends, which lost 9 bases and 0 bases, there was a span of 11 bases. Germline assignment: CDR1 KGHSH and CDR2 LQKENI. The CDR3 contains 13 residues.

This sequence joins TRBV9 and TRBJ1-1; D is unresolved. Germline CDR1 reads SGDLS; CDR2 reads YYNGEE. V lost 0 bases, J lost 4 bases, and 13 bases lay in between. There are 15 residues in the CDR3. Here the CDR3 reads CASSVGAGAGTEAFF. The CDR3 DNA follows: TGTGCCAGCAGCGTAGGGGCAGGTGCCGGCACTGAAGCTTTCTTT.

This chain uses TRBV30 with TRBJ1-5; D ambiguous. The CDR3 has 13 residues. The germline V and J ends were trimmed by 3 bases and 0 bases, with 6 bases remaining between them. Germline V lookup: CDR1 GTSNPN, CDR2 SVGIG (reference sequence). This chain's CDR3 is CAWSLNSNQPQHF. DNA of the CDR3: TGTGCCTGGAGCCTTAATAGCAATCAGCCCCAGCATTTT. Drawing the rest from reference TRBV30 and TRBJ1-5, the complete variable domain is SQTIHQWPATLVQPVGSPLSLECTVEGTSNPNLYWYRQAAGRGLQLLFYSVGIGQISSEVPQNLSASRPQDRQFILSSKKLLLSDSGFYLCAWSLNSNQPQHFGDGTRLSIL.

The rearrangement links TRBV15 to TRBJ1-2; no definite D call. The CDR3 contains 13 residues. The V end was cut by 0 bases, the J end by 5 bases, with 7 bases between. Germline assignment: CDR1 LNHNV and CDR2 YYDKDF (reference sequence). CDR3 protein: CATSRDGEYGYTF. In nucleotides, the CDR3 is TGTGCCACCAGCAGAGATGGGGAGTATGGCTACACCTTC.

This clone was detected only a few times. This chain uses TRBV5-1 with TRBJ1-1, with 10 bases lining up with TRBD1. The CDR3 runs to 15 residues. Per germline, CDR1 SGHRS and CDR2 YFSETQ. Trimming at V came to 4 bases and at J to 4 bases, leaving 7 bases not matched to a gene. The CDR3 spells CASSPGQGGATEAFF. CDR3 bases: TGCGCCAGCAGCCCTGGACAGGGGGGGGCCACTGAAGCTTTCTTT.

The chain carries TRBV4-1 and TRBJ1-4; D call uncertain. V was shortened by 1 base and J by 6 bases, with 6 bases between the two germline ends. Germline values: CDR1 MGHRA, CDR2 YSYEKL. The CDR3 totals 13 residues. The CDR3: CASSQAPDEKLFF. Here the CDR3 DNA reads TGCGCCAGCAGCCAAGCCCCAGATGAAAAACTGTTTTTT.

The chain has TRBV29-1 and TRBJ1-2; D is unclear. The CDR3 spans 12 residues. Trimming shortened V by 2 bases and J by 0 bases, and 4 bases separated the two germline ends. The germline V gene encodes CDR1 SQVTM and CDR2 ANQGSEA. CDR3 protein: CSVELPNYGYTF. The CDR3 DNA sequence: TGCAGCGTTGAACTTCCTAACTATGGCTACACCTTC.

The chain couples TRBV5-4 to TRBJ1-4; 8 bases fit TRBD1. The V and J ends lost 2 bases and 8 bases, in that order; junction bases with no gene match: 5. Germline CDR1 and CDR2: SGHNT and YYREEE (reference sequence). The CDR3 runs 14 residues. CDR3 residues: CASSLGTGLEKLFF. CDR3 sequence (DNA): TGTGCCAGCAGCTTAGGGACAGGTCTCGAAAAACTGTTTTTT.

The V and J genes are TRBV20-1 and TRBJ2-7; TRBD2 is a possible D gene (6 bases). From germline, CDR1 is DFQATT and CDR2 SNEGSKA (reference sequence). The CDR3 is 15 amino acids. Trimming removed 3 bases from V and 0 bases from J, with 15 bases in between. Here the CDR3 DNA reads TGCAGTGCTAGTAGCGGAACGGCAAACTCCTACGAGCAGTACTTC. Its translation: CSASSGTANSYEQYF.

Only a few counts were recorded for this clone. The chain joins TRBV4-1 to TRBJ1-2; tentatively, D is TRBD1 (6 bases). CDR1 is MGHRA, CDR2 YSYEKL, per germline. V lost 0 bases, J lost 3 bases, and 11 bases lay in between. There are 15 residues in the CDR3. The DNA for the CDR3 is TGCGCCAGCAGCCAAGACCGGACAGTTTACTATGGCTACACCTTC. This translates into CASSQDRTVYYGYTF.

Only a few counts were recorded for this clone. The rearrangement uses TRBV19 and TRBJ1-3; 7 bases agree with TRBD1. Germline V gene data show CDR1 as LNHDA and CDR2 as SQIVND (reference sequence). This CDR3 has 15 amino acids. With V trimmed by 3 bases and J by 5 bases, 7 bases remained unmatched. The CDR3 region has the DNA TGTGCCAGTAGTATGGACAGGACTGGGAGAAACACCATATATTTT. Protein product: CASSMDRTGRNTIYF.

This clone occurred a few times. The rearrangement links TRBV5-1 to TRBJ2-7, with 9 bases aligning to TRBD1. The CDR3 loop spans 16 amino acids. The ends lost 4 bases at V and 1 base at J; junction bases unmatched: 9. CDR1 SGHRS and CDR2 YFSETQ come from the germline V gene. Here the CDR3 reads CASSPRGTGNSYEQYF. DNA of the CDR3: TGCGCCAGCAGCCCACGCGGGACAGGGAATTCCTACGAGCAGTACTTC.

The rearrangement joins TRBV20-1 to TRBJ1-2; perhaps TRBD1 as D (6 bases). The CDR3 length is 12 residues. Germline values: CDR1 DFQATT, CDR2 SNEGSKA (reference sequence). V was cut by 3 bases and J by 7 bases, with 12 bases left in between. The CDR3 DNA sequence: TGCAGTGCTAGTGGTTCAGGGGCTGGCTACACCTTC. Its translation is CSASGSGAGYTF.

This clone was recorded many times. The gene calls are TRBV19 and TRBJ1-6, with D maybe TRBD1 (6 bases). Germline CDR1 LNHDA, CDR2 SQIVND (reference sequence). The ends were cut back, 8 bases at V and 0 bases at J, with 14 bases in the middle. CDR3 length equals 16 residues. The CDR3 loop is CASSVTGSSYNSPLHF. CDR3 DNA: TGTGCCAGTTCCGTAACAGGGAGCTCCTATAATTCACCCCTCCACTTT.

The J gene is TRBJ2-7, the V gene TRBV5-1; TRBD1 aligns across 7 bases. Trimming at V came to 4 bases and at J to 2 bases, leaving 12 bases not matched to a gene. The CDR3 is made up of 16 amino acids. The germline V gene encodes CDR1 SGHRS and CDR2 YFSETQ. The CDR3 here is CASSLGTALPTYEQYF. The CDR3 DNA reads TGCGCCAGCAGCCTGGGGACAGCCCTTCCCACCTACGAGCAGTACTTC.

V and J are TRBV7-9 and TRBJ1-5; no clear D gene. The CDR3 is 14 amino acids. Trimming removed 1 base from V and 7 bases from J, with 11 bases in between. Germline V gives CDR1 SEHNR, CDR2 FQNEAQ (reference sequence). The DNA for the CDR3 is TGTGCCAGCAGCTTAGAAGGAGGGTCCCAGCCCCAGCATTTT. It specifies CASSLEGGSQPQHF.

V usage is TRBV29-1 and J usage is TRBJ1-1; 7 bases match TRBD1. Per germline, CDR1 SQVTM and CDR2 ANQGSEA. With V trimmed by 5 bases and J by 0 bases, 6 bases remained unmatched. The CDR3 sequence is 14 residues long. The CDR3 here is CSVRLQGMNTEAFF. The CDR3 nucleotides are TGCAGCGTTCGCCTACAGGGGATGAACACTGAAGCTTTCTTT.